This T cell receptor beta chain was profiled in a study of tumor-infiltrating lymphocytes in primary liver carcinoma. A remark on this clonotype: The junction does not match germline at one end; this may be a read error.

Per germline, CDR1 MRHNA and CDR2 SNTAGT. There are 14 residues in the CDR3. The source material, 20-30 mg of unsorted bulk tissue, was used to co-extract RNA and DNA. Surgical resection treated primary liver carcinoma in the patients. Patients were treatment-naive with chronic HBV infection. The template, roughly 0.45 ug total RNA, yielded TCR beta cDNA made with a constant-region primer. Construction of TCR beta libraries relied on three successive nested multiplex PCR rounds employing slightly modified ARM-PCR. Forward primers for TRBV1-TRBV30 and a C-beta reverse primer served the first two PCR rounds, at roughly 10 cycles each. One entry per CDR3 protein, called by TCRdb with MiXCR from the multiplex PCR reads. Found here are around 79,000 distinct CDR3 sequences, about three quarters of them singletons; the top ten hold less than 30%.

The chain employs TRBV6-4 and TRBJ2-3; D is unclear. This TCR derives from a man in his forties with primary liver carcinoma and hepatitis B virus infection. Sequencing was performed on tumor-adjacent normal liver tissue. CDR3 coding DNA: TGTGTCAGCAATGACTCGGACAGCACAGATACGCAGTATTTT. Protein product: CVSNDSDSTDTQYF.